These T cell receptor beta chains were read from a single sample in a study of shared clonotypes between healthy human individuals. Profiling relied on immunoSEQ multiplex PCR, and the TCRdb table lists in-frame clones only, not all of them. The table records roughly 500,000 clones, about 85% of them present only once. Input material: PBMCs. The receptors here all came from a woman between 40 and 55 years old in good health. Some clones in this sample may be carry-over from other donors' samples. The CDR3 runs from the conserved cysteine through the conserved F or W. A D gene is named only where the DNA matches it firmly. Clone size is shown for a subset of rows, as once, few, many or a class of expanded clone.

V	size	length	J	D	CDR3	DNA
TRBV15	.	12	TRBJ2-5	.	CATSRGRETQYF	TGTGCCACCAGCAGAGGAAGGGAGACCCAGTACTTC
TRBV6-4	once	16	TRBJ2-7	.	CASSDASVETSYEQYF	TGTGCCAGCAGTGACGCTAGCGTTGAAACCTCCTACGAGCAGTACTTC
TRBV5-4	.	15	TRBJ2-3	TRBD2	CASSLAGDGTDTQYF	TGTGCCAGCAGCTTAGCGGGAGACGGCACAGATACGCAGTATTTT
TRBV30	.	12	TRBJ1-4	.	CAYSWGDEKLFF	TGTGCCTACTCGTGGGGAGATGAAAAACTGTTTTTT
TRBV21-1	.	10	TRBJ2-7	.	CASSNVEQYF	TGTGCCAGCAGCAACGTCGAGCAGTACTTC
TRBV28	.	12	TRBJ2-7	TRBD1	CATAGQVYEQYF	TGTGCCACCGCGGGACAGGTCTACGAGCAGTACTTC
TRBV9	.	16	TRBJ2-1	TRBD2	CASSVASGSFGNEQFF	TGTGCCAGCAGCGTCGCTAGCGGGAGTTTTGGGAATGAGCAGTTCTTC
TRBV5-1	.	16	TRBJ2-1	TRBD2	CASSPGLAGGRGEQFF	TGCGCCAGCAGCCCTGGACTAGCGGGAGGGAGAGGTGAGCAGTTCTTC
TRBV6-6	.	16	TRBJ2-1	TRBD2	CASSLPSGRGANEQFF	TGTGCCAGCAGCCTCCCTAGCGGGAGAGGGGCCAATGAGCAGTTCTTC
TRBV7-2	many	15	TRBJ2-2	TRBD2	CASSFRLAGTGELFF	TGTGCCAGCAGCTTTAGACTAGCGGGGACCGGGGAGCTGTTTTTT
TRBV20-1	.	11	TRBJ2-7	.	CSARPSYEQYF	TGCAGTGCTAGACCTTCCTACGAGCAGTACTTC
TRBV4-1	once	15	TRBJ2-3	TRBD2	CASSQWGLAADTQYF	TGCGCCAGCAGCCAATGGGGACTAGCGGCAGATACGCAGTATTTT
TRBV30	.	13	TRBJ2-1	TRBD2	CASGASGSSEQFF	TGTGCCTCAGGGGCTAGCGGGAGTAGTGAGCAGTTCTTC
TRBV18	.	14	TRBJ2-5	.	CASSPGLQTETQYF	TGTGCCAGCTCACCGGGACTCCAGACAGAGACCCAGTACTTC
TRBV9	.	13	TRBJ2-1	.	CASSVQGIGEQFF	TGTGCCAGCAGCGTTCAGGGGATTGGTGAGCAGTTCTTC
TRBV30	.	19	TRBJ2-5	TRBD2	CAWSVRRGLVGLAGETQYF	TGTGCCTGGAGTGTACGAAGGGGGCTCGTAGGACTAGCGGGAGAGACCCAGTACTTC
TRBV5-8	few	13	TRBJ1-1	.	CASRPRGQIEAFF	TGTGCCAGCAGACCTAGGGGCCAGATTGAAGCTTTCTTT
TRBV2	many	14	TRBJ2-7	.	CASKSRDASAEQYF	TGTGCCAGCAAGTCCCGGGACGCCTCGGCCGAGCAGTACTTC
TRBV2	few	19	TRBJ1-3	TRBD1	CASSLLDTGTGASGNTIYF	TGTGCCAGCAGTCTACTTGATACCGGGACAGGGGCCTCTGGAAACACCATATATTTT
TRBV7-3	.	16	TRBJ2-1	TRBD1	CASSLRSWTGDNEQFF	TGTGCCAGCAGCCTCAGGTCGTGGACAGGTGACAATGAGCAGTTCTTC
TRBV18	.	14	TRBJ2-1	TRBD2	CASSPGLALNEQFF	TGTGCCAGCTCACCAGGACTAGCGCTGAATGAGCAGTTCTTC
TRBV6-1	.	12	TRBJ1-3	TRBD1	CASGTDGNTIYF	TGTGCCAGCGGGACAGATGGAAACACCATATATTTT
TRBV7-9	.	15	TRBJ2-1	.	CASSLAGTYYNEQFF	TGTGCCAGCAGCTTAGCGGGAACCTACTACAATGAGCAGTTCTTC
TRBV14	.	13	TRBJ2-2	.	CASSLTRSGELFF	TGTGCCAGCAGCCTGACTAGGTCCGGGGAGCTGTTTTTT
TRBV5-6	.	16	TRBJ1-4	.	CASSLWGTATNEKLFF	TGTGCCAGCAGCTTGTGGGGGACTGCAACTAATGAAAAACTGTTTTTT
TRBV28	.	15	TRBJ1-4	.	CASSLSPHTNEKLFF	TGTGCCAGCAGTTTAAGTCCGCACACTAATGAAAAACTGTTTTTT
TRBV11-2	.	13	TRBJ2-7	.	CASSLGGVSEQYF	TGTGCCAGCAGCTTAGGAGGGGTTAGCGAGCAGTACTTC
TRBV10-3	.	13	TRBJ2-3	.	CAIRRDEADTQYF	TGTGCCATCAGGCGGGACGAAGCGGATACGCAGTATTTT
TRBV6-6	.	16	TRBJ1-1	.	CASSYSRVAPNTEAFF	TGTGCCAGCAGTTACTCAAGGGTCGCCCCCAACACTGAAGCTTTCTTT
TRBV10-3	.	14	TRBJ1-2	.	CAISESRGDYGYTF	TGTGCCATCAGTGAGAGTAGGGGTGACTATGGCTACACCTTC
TRBV28	.	15	TRBJ2-7	TRBD1	CASSLTRDSRNEQYF	TGTGCCAGCAGTCTGACCCGGGACAGTCGTAACGAGCAGTACTTC
TRBV6-5	.	15	TRBJ2-7	TRBD2	CASSLQLAEGYEQYF	TGTGCCAGCAGCCTCCAACTAGCGGAAGGCTACGAGCAGTACTTC
TRBV9	few	17	TRBJ2-2	TRBD2	CASSVTRGSTNTGELFF	TGTGCCAGCAGCGTTACTCGCGGGAGTACGAACACCGGGGAGCTGTTTTTT
TRBV2	.	14	TRBJ2-7	TRBD1	CASSTWDRSYEQYF	TGTGCCAGCAGTACTTGGGACAGGAGTTACGAGCAGTACTTC
TRBV15	.	15	TRBJ1-2	.	CATSRDRPGGSGYTF	TGTGCCACCAGCAGAGATAGGCCAGGCGGATCCGGCTACACCTTC
TRBV28	.	14	TRBJ2-7	.	CASSLFGTRHEQYF	TGTGCCAGCAGCCTCTTTGGGACTCGCCACGAGCAGTACTTC
TRBV5-1	.	18	TRBJ2-6	.	CASSFTRGETSGANVLTF	TGCGCCAGCAGCTTCACTAGGGGAGAAACCTCTGGGGCCAACGTCCTGACTTTC
TRBV28	.	14	TRBJ1-3	.	CASSFPGGGDTIYF	TGTGCCAGCAGTTTTCCCGGCGGGGGGGACACCATATATTTT
TRBV7-2	once	18	TRBJ2-7	TRBD2	CASSLGLAGGLTLYEQYF	TGTGCCAGCAGCTTAGGACTAGCGGGAGGGCTCACCCTGTACGAGCAGTACTTC
TRBV6-6	.	14	TRBJ2-7	.	CASSYEGSSYEQYF	TGTGCCAGCAGTTACGAAGGTAGCAGCTACGAGCAGTACTTC
TRBV5-1	once	15	TRBJ2-7	.	CASSLESASSYEQYF	TGCGCCAGCAGCTTGGAGTCGGCAAGCTCCTACGAGCAGTACTTC
TRBV27	once	13	TRBJ1-1	TRBD1	CASSGQDYTEAFF	TGTGCCAGCTCAGGACAGGATTACACTGAAGCTTTCTTT
TRBV2	.	15	TRBJ2-2	.	CARITSCFVCGELFF	TGTGCCAGAATTACTAGCTGTTTCGTTTGCGGGGAGCTGTTTTTT
TRBV5-1	.	15	TRBJ2-3	.	CASSLAAGRTDTQYF	TGCGCCAGCAGCTTGGCGGCAGGCCGCACAGATACGCAGTATTTT
TRBV5-1	.	15	TRBJ2-5	TRBD2	CASSLDSGRTETQYF	TGCGCCAGCAGCTTGGATAGCGGGAGGACAGAGACCCAGTACTTC
TRBV10-3	.	16	TRBJ2-1	TRBD2	CAISPGTSGSVNEQFF	TGTGCCATCAGTCCCGGGACTAGCGGGAGTGTCAATGAGCAGTTCTTC
TRBV6-6	.	14	TRBJ2-5	TRBD2	CASSRRGVEETQYF	TGTGCCAGCAGTAGACGGGGGGTGGAAGAGACCCAGTACTTC
TRBV6-1	few	12	TRBJ1-4	.	CASKRVNEKLFF	TGTGCCAGCAAAAGGGTCAACGAAAAACTGTTTTTT
TRBV11-2	many	14	TRBJ2-1	.	CASSLGGLDNEQFF	TGTGCCAGCAGCTTAGGGGGCTTAGACAATGAGCAGTTCTTC
TRBV29-1	many	11	TRBJ2-3	TRBD2	CSVGRTSGTRF	TGCAGCGTTGGTAGGACTAGCGGGACTCGTTTT
TRBV7-2	.	11	TRBJ1-1	.	CASTGSTEAFF	TGTGCCAGCACTGGTAGCACTGAAGCTTTCTTT
TRBV11-2	.	15	TRBJ2-5	.	CASSLVLGAGETQYF	TGTGCCAGCAGCTTAGTCTTAGGGGCCGGGGAGACCCAGTACTTC
TRBV7-2	.	16	TRBJ2-1	TRBD2	CASSLLVTSGRNEQFF	TGTGCCAGCAGCTTATTAGTTACTAGCGGGAGGAATGAGCAGTTCTTC
TRBV6-5	.	15	TRBJ1-2	.	CASSYSRVTNYGYTF	TGTGCCAGCAGTTACTCGAGGGTCACTAACTATGGCTACACCTTC